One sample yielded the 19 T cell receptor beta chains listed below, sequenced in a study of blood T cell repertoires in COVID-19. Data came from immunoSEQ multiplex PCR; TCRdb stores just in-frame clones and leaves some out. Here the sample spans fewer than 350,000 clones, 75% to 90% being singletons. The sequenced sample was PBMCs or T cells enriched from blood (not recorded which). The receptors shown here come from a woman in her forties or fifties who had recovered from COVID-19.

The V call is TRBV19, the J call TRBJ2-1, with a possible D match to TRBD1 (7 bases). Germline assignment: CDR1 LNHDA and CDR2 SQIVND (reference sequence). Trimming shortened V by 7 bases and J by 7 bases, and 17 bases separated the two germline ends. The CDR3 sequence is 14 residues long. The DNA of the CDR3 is TGTGCCAGTAATGAGGAGGGGGCGCGAAATGAGCAGTTCTTC. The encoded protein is CASNEEGARNEQFF.

The DNA for the CDR3 is TGTGCCTGGAACTATGCAGGGTACAATGAGCAGTTCTTC. It codes for CAWNYAGYNEQFF. The rearrangement uses TRBV30 and TRBJ2-1; the D gene is possibly TRBD1 (5 bases). The germline gives CDR1 GTSNPN, CDR2 SVGIG (reference sequence). This CDR3 spans 13 amino acids. The V and J ends lost 4 bases and 4 bases respectively, with 11 bases between them.

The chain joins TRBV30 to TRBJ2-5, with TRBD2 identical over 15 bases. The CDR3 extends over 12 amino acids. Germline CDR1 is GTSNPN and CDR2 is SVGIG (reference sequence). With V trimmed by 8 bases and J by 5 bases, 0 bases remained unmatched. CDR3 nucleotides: TGTGCCGGGACTAGCGGGAGGGAGACCCAGTACTTC. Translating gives CAGTSGRETQYF.

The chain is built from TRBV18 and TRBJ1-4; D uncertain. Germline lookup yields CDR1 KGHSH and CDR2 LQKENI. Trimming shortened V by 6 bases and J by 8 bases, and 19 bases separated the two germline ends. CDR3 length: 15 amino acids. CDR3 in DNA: TGTGCCAGCTCCCAATCCCGGGGAAGAGGAGAAAAACTGTTTTTT. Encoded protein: CASSQSRGRGEKLFF.

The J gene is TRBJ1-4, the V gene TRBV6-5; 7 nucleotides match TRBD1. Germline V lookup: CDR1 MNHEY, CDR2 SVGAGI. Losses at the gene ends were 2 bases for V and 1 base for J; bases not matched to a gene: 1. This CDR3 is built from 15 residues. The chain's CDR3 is CASSYGDRTNEKLFF. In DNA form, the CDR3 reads TGTGCCAGCAGTTACGGGGACAGAACTAATGAAAAACTGTTTTTT.

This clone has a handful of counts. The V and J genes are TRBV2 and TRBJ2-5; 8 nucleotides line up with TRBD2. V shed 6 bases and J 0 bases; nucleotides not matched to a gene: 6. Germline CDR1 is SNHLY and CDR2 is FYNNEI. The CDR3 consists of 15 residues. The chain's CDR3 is CASRPGGGYQETQYF. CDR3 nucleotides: TGTGCCAGCAGGCCCGGCGGGGGGTACCAAGAGACCCAGTACTTC.

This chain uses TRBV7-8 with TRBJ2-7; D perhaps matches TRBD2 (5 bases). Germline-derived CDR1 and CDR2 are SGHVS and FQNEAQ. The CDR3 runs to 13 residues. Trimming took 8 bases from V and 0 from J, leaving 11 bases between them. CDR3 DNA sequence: TGTGCCAGCCGGGCCACTAGCTCCTACGAGCAGTACTTC. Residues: CASRATSSYEQYF.

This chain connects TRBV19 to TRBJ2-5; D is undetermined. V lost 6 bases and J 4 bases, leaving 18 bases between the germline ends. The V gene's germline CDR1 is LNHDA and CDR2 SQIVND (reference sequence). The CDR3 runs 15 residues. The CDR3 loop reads CASSSGLHSSETQYF. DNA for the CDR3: TGTGCCAGTAGCTCTGGGCTGCACTCCTCAGAGACCCAGTACTTC.

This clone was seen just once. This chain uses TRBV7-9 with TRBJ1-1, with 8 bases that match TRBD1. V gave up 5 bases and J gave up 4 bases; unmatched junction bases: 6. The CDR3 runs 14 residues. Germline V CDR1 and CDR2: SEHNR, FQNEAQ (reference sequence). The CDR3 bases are TGTGCCAGCAGCGTGGACAGGGAGGTCACTGAAGCTTTCTTT. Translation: CASSVDREVTEAFF.

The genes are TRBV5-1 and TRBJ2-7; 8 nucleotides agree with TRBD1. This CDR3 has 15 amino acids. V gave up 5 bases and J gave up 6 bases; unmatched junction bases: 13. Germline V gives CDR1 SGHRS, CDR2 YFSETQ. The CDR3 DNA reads TGCGCCAGCAGACAGGGGGTAACTGGCGAGAGCGAGCAGTACTTC. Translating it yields CASRQGVTGESEQYF. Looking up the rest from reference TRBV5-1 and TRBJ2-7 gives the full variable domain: KAGVTQTPRYLIKTRGQQVTLSCSPISGHRSVSWYQQTPGQGLQFLFEYFSETQRNKGNFPGRFSGRQFSNSRSEMNVSTLELGDSALYLCASRQGVTGESEQYFGPGTRLTVT.

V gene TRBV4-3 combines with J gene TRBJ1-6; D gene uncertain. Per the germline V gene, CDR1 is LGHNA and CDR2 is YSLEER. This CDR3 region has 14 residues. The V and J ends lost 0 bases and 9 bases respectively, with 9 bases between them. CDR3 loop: CASSQDLGSSPLHF. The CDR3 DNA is TGCGCCAGCAGCCAAGATCTAGGGAGTTCACCCCTCCACTTT.

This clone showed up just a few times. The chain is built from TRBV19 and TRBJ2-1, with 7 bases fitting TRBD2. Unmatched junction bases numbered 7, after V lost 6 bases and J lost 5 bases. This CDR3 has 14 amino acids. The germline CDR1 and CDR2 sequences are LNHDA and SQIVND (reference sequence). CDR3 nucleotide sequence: TGTGCCAGTAGGGATAGCGGGCTCCACAATGAGCAGTTCTTC. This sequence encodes CASRDSGLHNEQFF.

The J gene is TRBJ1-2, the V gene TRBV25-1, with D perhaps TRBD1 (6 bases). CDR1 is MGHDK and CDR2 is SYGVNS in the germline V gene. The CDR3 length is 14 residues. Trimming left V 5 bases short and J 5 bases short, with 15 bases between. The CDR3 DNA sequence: TGTGCCAGCAGTTCCGGGGGGCGAAGTTATGGCTACACCTTC. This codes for CASSSGGRSYGYTF.

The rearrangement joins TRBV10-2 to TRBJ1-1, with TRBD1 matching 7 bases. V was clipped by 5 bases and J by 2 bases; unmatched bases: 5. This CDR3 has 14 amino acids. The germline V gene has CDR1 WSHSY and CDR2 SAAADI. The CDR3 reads CASSQQGPNTEAFF. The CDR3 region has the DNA TGCGCCAGCAGTCAACAGGGGCCCAACACTGAAGCTTTCTTT.

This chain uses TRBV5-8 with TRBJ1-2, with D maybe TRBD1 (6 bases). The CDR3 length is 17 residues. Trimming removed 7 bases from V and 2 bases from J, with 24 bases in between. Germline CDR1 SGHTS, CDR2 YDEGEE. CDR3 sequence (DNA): TGTGCCAGCGCCCCCGACCCCGCGACAGGTTCGAACTATGGCTACACCTTC. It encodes CASAPDPATGSNYGYTF.

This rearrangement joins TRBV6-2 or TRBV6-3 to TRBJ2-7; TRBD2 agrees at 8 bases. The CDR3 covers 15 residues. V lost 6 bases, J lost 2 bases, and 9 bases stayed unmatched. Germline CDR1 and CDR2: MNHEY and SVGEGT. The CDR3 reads CASSRSGIKTYEQYF. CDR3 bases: TGTGCCAGCAGCCGTAGCGGGATCAAGACCTACGAGCAGTACTTC.

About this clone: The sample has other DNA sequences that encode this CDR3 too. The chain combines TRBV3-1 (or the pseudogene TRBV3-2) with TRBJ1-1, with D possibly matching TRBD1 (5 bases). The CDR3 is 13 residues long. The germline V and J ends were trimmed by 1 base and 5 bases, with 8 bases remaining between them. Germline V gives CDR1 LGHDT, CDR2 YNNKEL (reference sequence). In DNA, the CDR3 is TGTGCCAGCAGCCAAGTAAGGGGAACTGAAGCTTTCTTT. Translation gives CASSQVRGTEAFF.

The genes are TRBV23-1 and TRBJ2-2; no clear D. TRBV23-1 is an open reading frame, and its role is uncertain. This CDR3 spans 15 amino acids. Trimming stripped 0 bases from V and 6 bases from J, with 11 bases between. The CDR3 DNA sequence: TGCGCCAGCAGTCAATCGAGTCAAAACCCCGGGGAGCTGTTTTTT. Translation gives CASSQSSQNPGELFF.

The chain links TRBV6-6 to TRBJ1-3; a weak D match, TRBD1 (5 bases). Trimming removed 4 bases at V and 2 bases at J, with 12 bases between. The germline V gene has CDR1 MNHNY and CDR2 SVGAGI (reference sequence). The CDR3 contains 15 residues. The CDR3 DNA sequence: TGTGCCAGCAGTTCAACAGGACCGCCTGGAAACACCATATATTTT. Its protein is CASSSTGPPGNTIYF.